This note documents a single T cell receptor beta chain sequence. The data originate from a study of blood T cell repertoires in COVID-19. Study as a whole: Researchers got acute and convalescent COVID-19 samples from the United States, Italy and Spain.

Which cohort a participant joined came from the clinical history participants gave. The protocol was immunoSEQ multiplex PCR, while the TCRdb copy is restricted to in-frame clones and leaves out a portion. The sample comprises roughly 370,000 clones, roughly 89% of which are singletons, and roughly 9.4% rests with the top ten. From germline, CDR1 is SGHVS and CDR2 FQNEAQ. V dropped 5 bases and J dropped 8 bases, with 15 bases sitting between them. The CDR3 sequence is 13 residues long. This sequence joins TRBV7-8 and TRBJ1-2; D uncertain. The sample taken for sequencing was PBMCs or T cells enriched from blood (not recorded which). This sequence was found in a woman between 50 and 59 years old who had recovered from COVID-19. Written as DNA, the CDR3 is TGTGCCAGCAGCCGGTGGGAGATACTCGGCTACACCTTC. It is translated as CASSRWEILGYTF.